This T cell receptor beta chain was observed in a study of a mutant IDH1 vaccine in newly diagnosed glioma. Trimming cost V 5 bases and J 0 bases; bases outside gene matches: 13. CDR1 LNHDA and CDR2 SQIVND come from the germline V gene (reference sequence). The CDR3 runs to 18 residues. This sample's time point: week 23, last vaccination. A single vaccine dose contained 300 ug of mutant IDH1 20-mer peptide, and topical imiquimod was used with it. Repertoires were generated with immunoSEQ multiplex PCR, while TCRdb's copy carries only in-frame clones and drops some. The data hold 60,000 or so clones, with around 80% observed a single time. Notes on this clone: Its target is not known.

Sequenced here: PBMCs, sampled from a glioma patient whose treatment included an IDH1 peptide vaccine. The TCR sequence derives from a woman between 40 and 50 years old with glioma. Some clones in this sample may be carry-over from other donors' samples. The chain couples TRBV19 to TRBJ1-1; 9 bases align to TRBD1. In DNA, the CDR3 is TGTGCCAGTAGTCTTGGGACAGGGAAAGGGCTGCTGAACACTGAAGCTTTCTTT. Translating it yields CASSLGTGKGLLNTEAFF.